These T cell receptor beta chains were read from a single sample in a study of memory CD4+ T cells and cytomegalovirus serostatus. Here immunoSEQ multiplex PCR was the method, and the copy in TCRdb shows in-frame clones only, minus some. The sample lists 60,000 to 70,000 clones; around three quarters were seen once. Sequencing used memory CD4+ T cells from blood. The receptors here all came from an adult in good health and CMV-seronegative. Some clones in this sample may be carry-over from other donors' samples. Each CDR3 is given with its conserved first and last residue. The order of the fields is clone size, V gene, J gene, D gene, CDR3 DNA, CDR3 protein. The D gene is left open where the match is weak. Expanded clones are given a class, and other clones once, few, many or no size at all.

>.|TRBV5-1|TRBJ2-2|TRBD2
TGCGCCAGCAGCCTGTCGACTAGCGGGAGCCCCCCCGGGGAGCTGTTTTTT
CASSLSTSGSPPGELFF
>.|TRBV19|TRBJ1-5|.
TGTGCCAGTAGTACCGGGAATTTCAATCAGCCCCAGCATTTT
CASSTGNFNQPQHF
>.|TRBV7-3|TRBJ2-3|.
TGTGCCAGCAGCTTAAGGGGTGGGGACACAGATACGCAGTATTTT
CASSLRGGDTDTQYF
>.|TRBV6-1|TRBJ1-4|.
TGTGCCACCTTAACGGGGGGCGATGAAAAACTGTTTTTT
CATLTGGDEKLFF
>.|TRBV9|TRBJ2-1|TRBD2
TGTGCCAGCAGCGTAGGAAATACGGGACTAGGATACAATGAGCAGTTCTTC
CASSVGNTGLGYNEQFF
>once|TRBV9|TRBJ1-3|.
TGTGCCAGCAGCCCCCCCTCGATGGGAAACACCATATATTTT
CASSPPSMGNTIYF
>.|TRBV5-6|TRBJ1-4|.
TGTGCCAGCAGCCTACTACTTAACCGGGCCAAACTGTTTTTT
CASSLLLNRAKLFF
>.|TRBV5-1|TRBJ1-5|.
TGCGCCAGCAGCTTGGAAGGGCGGCGTGAACAGCCCCAGCATTTT
CASSLEGRREQPQHF
>.|TRBV30|TRBJ2-7|.
TGTGCCTGGAAGTCAGGTTGGATGAACGAGCAGTACTTC
CAWKSGWMNEQYF
>.|TRBV10-3|TRBJ2-3|.
TGTGCCATCACGTCCACGATAACAGATACGCAGTATTTT
CAITSTITDTQYF
>.|TRBV5-1|TRBJ1-2|TRBD1
TGCGCCAGCAGCTTGGAGGCAGGGGGGTATGGCTACACCTTC
CASSLEAGGYGYTF
>.|TRBV12-5|TRBJ2-5|.
TGTGCTAGTGGTTTGGGTTCTCAGCAAGAGACCCAGTACTTC
CASGLGSQQETQYF
>.|TRBV5-1|TRBJ2-3|.
TGCGCCAGCAGCTTGATGGGGGAAACAGATACGCAGTATTTT
CASSLMGETDTQYF
>.|TRBV29-1|TRBJ1-2|.
TGCAGCGCCTGGCTGGTTTCGTCCTATGGCTACACCTTC
CSAWLVSSYGYTF
>.|TRBV2|TRBJ1-2|TRBD1
TGTGCCAGCAGTTTTGACAGGGCCTATGGCTACACCTTC
CASSFDRAYGYTF